This T cell receptor beta chain was observed in a study of blood T cell repertoires in COVID-19. About the research overall: Acute-phase and convalescent COVID-19 samples originated in the United States, Italy and Spain.

The method was immunoSEQ multiplex PCR; TCRdb's version includes in-frame clones alone and lacks a portion of them. Altogether some 50,000 clones are present, 75% to 95% being singletons, with the ten largest covering around 6.4%. This clone was picked up one time. Material for sequencing was peripheral blood. This receptor was taken from a man between 70 and 80 years old with active COVID-19.

CDR3 in DNA: TGTGCCAGCTCAGGGACAGGGACCGGGGAGCTGTTTTTT. Protein sequence: CASSGTGTGELFF. The chain couples TRBV18 to TRBJ2-2, with TRBD1 matching 9 bases. Trimming took 5 bases from V and 5 from J; bases not matched to a gene: 0. The germline V gene encodes CDR1 KGHSH and CDR2 LQKENI. The CDR3 contains 13 residues. Full variable domain (outside the CDR3, taken from reference TRBV18 and TRBJ2-2): NAGVMQNPRHLVRRRGQEARLRCSPMKGHSHVYWYRQLPEEGLKFMVYLQKENIIDESGMPKERFSAEFPKEGPSILRIQQVVRGDSAAYFCASSGTGTGELFFGEGSRLTVL.